The 29 T cell receptor beta chains below were found in one sample sequenced in a study of identical twins. TCRdb re-derived calls from the 5' RACE reads in MiXCR, one entry per CDR3 protein. The data show fewer than 500,000 distinct CDR3 sequences, roughly 13% seen once. The data also belong to a second study, concerning yellow fever vaccine responses in identical twins.

Source material: CD4+ T cells sorted from blood. The receptors stem from a woman under 30 in good health.

This clonotype was seen ten or more times. The chain employs TRBV29-1 and TRBJ2-5; D is possibly TRBD1 (6 bases). V shed 4 bases and J shed 4 bases, with 13 bases lying between them. Germline V gene lookup returns CDR1 SQVTM and CDR2 ANQGSEA. The CDR3 consists of 13 residues. CDR3: CSVGTGSGETQYF. As DNA, the CDR3 is TGCAGCGTTGGTACAGGGTCCGGAGAGACCCAGTACTTC.

The chain uses TRBV29-1 and TRBJ2-6; D uncertain. Germline CDR1 reads SQVTM; CDR2 reads ANQGSEA. The CDR3 is 13 amino acids. Trimming pared 4 bases from V and 0 bases from J, leaving 4 bases between. CDR3 in DNA: TGCAGCGTTGTTAGCTCTGGGGCCAACGTCCTGACTTTC. Its translation is CSVVSSGANVLTF.

V is TRBV2 and J is TRBJ2-1; TRBD1 might be the D (6 bases). V was shortened by 6 bases and J by 3 bases, with 9 bases between the two germline ends. This CDR3 comprises 13 residues. Germline V lookup: CDR1 SNHLY, CDR2 FYNNEI. The CDR3 nucleotides read TGTGCCAGCAGAGGACAGATCTACAATGAGCAGTTCTTC. Encoded protein: CASRGQIYNEQFF.

The gene calls are TRBV2 and TRBJ2-7; the match to TRBD1 covers 12 bases. Unmatched junction bases numbered 8, after V lost 8 bases and J lost 0 bases. CDR1 and CDR2 (germline): SNHLY, FYNNEI. The CDR3 covers 16 residues. The CDR3: CASEGTGGSSSYEQYF. The CDR3 DNA is TGTGCCAGCGAGGGGACAGGGGGCTCCAGCTCCTACGAGCAGTACTTC.

This clonotype was counted only a few times. This chain connects TRBV4-2 to TRBJ2-6, with a tentative D call TRBD2 (6 bases). This CDR3 region has 20 residues. V lost 0 bases, J lost 0 bases, and 18 bases lay in between. The germline V gene has CDR1 LGHNA and CDR2 YNFKEQ. CDR3 amino acids: CASSQDGGRGVLSGANVLTF. The CDR3, as DNA: TGTGCCAGCAGCCAAGATGGCGGACGCGGGGTACTCTCTGGGGCCAACGTCCTGACTTTC.

Only a few counts were recorded for this clonotype. The genes are TRBV29-1 and TRBJ2-5; TRBD1 is a possible D gene (6 bases). The CDR3 sequence is 14 residues long. The germline V gene encodes CDR1 SQVTM and CDR2 ANQGSEA. Trimming took 4 bases from V and 5 from J, leaving 17 bases between them. The CDR3 here is CSVVSGALGETQYF. CDR3 nucleotide sequence: TGCAGCGTTGTATCAGGGGCGCTTGGGGAGACCCAGTACTTC.

Only a few counts were recorded for this clonotype. This rearrangement joins TRBV5-1 to TRBJ2-3; D may be TRBD1 (6 bases). This CDR3 has 14 amino acids. Germline CDR1 and CDR2: SGHRS and YFSETQ. Trimming cost V 0 bases and J 5 bases, with 10 bases left between them. CDR3 nucleotide sequence: TGCGCCAGCAGCTTGGGCCGGGACAAAGATACGCAGTATTTT. Protein sequence: CASSLGRDKDTQYF.

The chain is built from TRBV7-3 and TRBJ2-2, with a weak D call TRBD1 (6 bases). V shed 5 bases and J shed 6 bases, with 19 bases lying between them. This CDR3 has 16 amino acids. Per the germline V gene, CDR1 is SGHTA and CDR2 is FQGTGA. The CDR3 spells CASSISLGTKAGELFF. CDR3 nucleotide sequence: TGTGCCAGCAGCATCAGTCTCGGGACAAAGGCCGGGGAGCTGTTTTTT.

Only a few counts were recorded for this clonotype. The J gene is TRBJ2-3, the V gene TRBV29-1; 11 bases agree with TRBD2. Trimming took 4 bases from V and 4 from J; bases not matched to a gene: 10. CDR1 and CDR2 from the germline V gene are SQVTM and ANQGSEA. The CDR3 extends over 16 amino acids. For the CDR3, the DNA is TGCAGCGTTGGTGGTACTAGCGGGAGAAAGGCAGATACGCAGTATTTT. It yields the protein CSVGGTSGRKADTQYF.

The table lists this clonotype with a few counts. CDR3 coding DNA: TGTGCCATCAGTGAGTCGATTCTCCGGGGAACCTACGAGCAGTACTTC. It yields the protein CAISESILRGTYEQYF. The chain couples TRBV10-3 to TRBJ2-7, with TRBD2 as a possible D gene (5 bases). V lost 0 bases to trimming and J lost 2 bases, with 14 bases between them. CDR1 ENHRY and CDR2 SYGVKD come from the germline V gene. This CDR3 has 16 residues.

The rearrangement links TRBV4-2 to TRBJ1-2, with a weak D call TRBD1 (6 bases). The CDR3 contains 15 residues. CDR1 LGHNA and CDR2 YNFKEQ come from the germline V gene. Trimming shortened V by 4 bases and J by 2 bases, and 14 bases separated the two germline ends. The CDR3 nucleotides are TGTGCCAGCAGCCCCAGGAGGGACATAAACTATGGCTACACCTTC. It translates to CASSPRRDINYGYTF.

V gene TRBV25-1 combines with J gene TRBJ1-2, with D uncertain. This CDR3 comprises 13 residues. The germline V gene encodes CDR1 MGHDK and CDR2 SYGVNS. V was shortened by 4 bases and J by 8 bases, with 14 bases between the two germline ends. The CDR3 nucleotides read TGTGCCAGCAGTGTCTTGGGCGGTGAAGGCTACACCTTC. This gives the protein CASSVLGGEGYTF.

In this sample, this clonotype turned up many times. CDR3 DNA: TGTGCCAGCAGCATACAACTTAACAGGGGGCCCACTGAAGCTTTCTTT. It encodes CASSIQLNRGPTEAFF. This chain uses TRBV7-9 with TRBJ1-1, with 9 positions matching TRBD1. There are 16 residues in the CDR3. Germline V gene sequence: CDR1 SEHNR, CDR2 FQNEAQ (reference sequence). The trim removed 5 bases at V and 4 bases at J, leaving 11 bases unmatched.

This clonotype was found a few times. The rearrangement uses TRBV9 and TRBJ2-1; TRBD2 aligns across 14 bases. J was trimmed by 5 bases and V by 4 bases; bases with no gene match: 14. The germline V gene has CDR1 SGDLS and CDR2 YYNGEE. The CDR3 runs 19 residues. CDR3 DNA sequence: TGTGCCAGCAGCCCTCGTGGGACTAGCGGGGGAGCAGGGAACAATGAGCAGTTCTTC. Its protein is CASSPRGTSGGAGNNEQFF.

This chain links TRBV4-1 with TRBJ2-7, with D perhaps TRBD2 (5 bases). Germline CDR1 is MGHRA and CDR2 is YSYEKL. The CDR3 totals 15 residues. V gave up 0 bases and J gave up 5 bases, with 14 bases separating them. In DNA, the CDR3 is TGCGCCAGCAGCCAAGATGAGCCGGGATTGGACGAGCAGTACTTC. It specifies CASSQDEPGLDEQYF.

There are a few counts of this clonotype. V is TRBV4-1 and J is TRBJ2-7; 7 nucleotides match TRBD2. The V segment lost 0 bases and the J segment 7 bases; nucleotides outside the gene matches: 12. There are 16 residues in the CDR3. Germline CDR1 MGHRA, CDR2 YSYEKL. This CDR3 is CASSQDLGRGPWEQYF. CDR3 bases: TGCGCCAGCAGCCAAGATTTGGGGAGGGGTCCCTGGGAGCAGTACTTC.

As concerns this clonotype: A much more abundant neighbour one base away suggests this may be a read error. The rearrangement joins TRBV12-3 or TRBV12-4 to TRBJ2-7; D gene unclear. The CDR3 totals 12 residues. Trimming took 5 bases from V and 12 from J, leaving 17 bases between them. The DNA for the CDR3 is TGTGCCAGCAGTGCCAGGACCTCCGAAGTGTACTTC. This codes for CASSARTSEVYF.

This clonotype was counted a few times. The rearrangement links TRBV7-9 to TRBJ2-3, with 7 bases aligning to TRBD2. The CDR3 consists of 16 residues. The V gene end was trimmed by 3 bases and the J gene end by 2 bases; junction bases not matched to a gene: 8. Germline CDR1 SEHNR, CDR2 FQNEAQ (reference sequence). The CDR3 coding sequence is TGTGCCAGCAGCTTCAAATTAGGGACTACCACAGATACGCAGTATTTT. This translates into CASSFKLGTTTDTQYF.

As concerns this clonotype: It may be a read error: a sequence one base away is much more abundant. The chain employs TRBV12-3 or TRBV12-4 and TRBJ2-1, with D tentatively TRBD1 or TRBD2 (6 bases each). The CDR3 has 15 residues. The CDR3 loop reads CASSLRGVSYNEQIF. The CDR3 DNA sequence: TGTGCCAGCAGTTTAAGGGGGGTCTCCTACAATGAGCAGATCTTC.

This clonotype appeared a few times. V and J are TRBV3-1 and TRBJ2-5; D gene uncertain. CDR3 length: 15 amino acids. V was clipped by 4 bases and J by 1 base, with 13 bases between them. CDR1 is LGHDT and CDR2 is YNNKEL in the germline V gene (reference sequence). CDR3 sequence reads: CASSRSRTPQETQYF. The CDR3 DNA reads TGTGCCAGCAGCCGGTCTAGGACGCCCCAAGAGACCCAGTACTTC.

This clonotype was picked up many times. The J gene is TRBJ2-3, the V gene TRBV5-1, with TRBD2 identical over 12 bases. This CDR3 region has 15 residues. Germline V gene data show CDR1 as SGHRS and CDR2 as YFSETQ. Trimming took 4 bases from V and 3 from J; bases not matched to a gene: 3. CDR3 sequence reads: CASSLTSGSTDTQYF. The DNA of the CDR3 is TGCGCCAGCAGCCTGACTAGCGGGAGTACAGATACGCAGTATTTT.

The rearrangement joins TRBV3-1 to TRBJ2-1; 15 bases are a match to TRBD2. V lost 4 bases, J lost 0 bases, and 4 bases stayed unmatched. The CDR3 is made up of 18 amino acids. Germline V gives CDR1 LGHDT, CDR2 YNNKEL (reference sequence). As DNA, the CDR3 is TGTGCCAGCAGCCCGGGGACTAGCGGGAGGCCCTCCTACAATGAGCAGTTCTTC. Protein: CASSPGTSGRPSYNEQFF.

V and J are TRBV25-1 and TRBJ2-7, with 9 bases identical to TRBD2. V was pared by 2 bases and J by 5 bases, with 28 bases of the junction left unmatched. Germline V gene sequence: CDR1 MGHDK, CDR2 SYGVNS. The CDR3 consists of 22 residues. CDR3 coding DNA: TGTGCCAGCAGTGAAACAGACAGACGCGGACTAGCGAGAGGGATGGTTGTGGACGAGCAGTACTTC. As protein: CASSETDRRGLARGMVVDEQYF.

This clonotype was counted at least ten times. The chain employs TRBV5-1 and TRBJ2-3, with D tentatively TRBD1 (5 bases). V was trimmed by 4 bases and J by 10 bases, leaving 13 bases between them. CDR3 length: 12 amino acids. The germline V gene has CDR1 SGHRS and CDR2 YFSETQ. CDR3 amino acids: CASSALQESQYF. The DNA of the CDR3 is TGCGCCAGCAGCGCCTTACAGGAATCGCAGTATTTT.

This clonotype was found a few times. Here the CDR3 DNA reads TGTGCCAGCAGCCAAGATCTTTTCGGAGCGGGGGAAGAGACCCAGTACTTC. It is translated as CASSQDLFGAGEETQYF. V is TRBV3-1 and J is TRBJ2-5; 8 bases match TRBD2. V was pared by 0 bases and J by 3 bases, with 9 bases of the junction left unmatched. The CDR3 spans 17 residues. Germline V gene sequence: CDR1 LGHDT, CDR2 YNNKEL (reference sequence).

This sequence joins TRBV10-3 and TRBJ2-7, with D possibly TRBD2 on 5 matching bases. The germline V and J ends were trimmed by 11 bases and 7 bases, with 27 bases remaining between them. CDR3 length: 15 amino acids. CDR1 is ENHRY, CDR2 SYGVKD, per germline. The CDR3 nucleotides are TGTGCCTCCACCCGCCGGGGAGACTATCGTCGAGAGCAGTACTTC. Encoded protein: CASTRRGDYRREQYF.

The chain has TRBV7-2 and TRBJ2-1; 15 positions match TRBD2. This CDR3 comprises 15 residues. Germline V gene sequence: CDR1 SGHTA, CDR2 FQGNSA. Trimming removed 7 bases from V and 9 bases from J; junction bases left unmatched: 7. The CDR3 nucleotides are TGTGCCAGCACCCCAGGACTAGCGGGAGGGCTTGAGCAGTTCTTC. Translated, it gives CASTPGLAGGLEQFF.

The sample holds a few counts of this clonotype. The rearrangement joins TRBV6-2 or TRBV6-3 to TRBJ2-1, with TRBD1 matching over 7 bases. The CDR3 consists of 12 residues. The V gene end was trimmed by 5 bases and the J gene end by 12 bases; junction bases not matched to a gene: 7. The germline V gene has CDR1 MNHEY and CDR2 SVGEGT. The CDR3: CASSITGVLQFF. DNA of the CDR3: TGTGCCAGCAGTATCACAGGGGTCCTGCAGTTCTTC.

The CDR3 region is CASSAGPGTNEKLFF. CDR3 DNA: TGTGCCAGCAGCGCGGGACCGGGAACTAATGAAAAACTGTTTTTT. The rearrangement uses TRBV11-3 and TRBJ1-4, with a possible D match to TRBD1 (5 bases). The CDR3 consists of 15 residues. Germline-derived CDR1 and CDR2 are SGHNT and YENEEA. The V gene lost 5 bases and the J gene lost 1 base, with 11 bases spanning the gap.